The T cell receptor (beta chain) described here comes from a study of PD-1 blockade in classical Hodgkin lymphoma. Whole-study findings and limits: Complete responders showed a baseline diversity that resembled the diversity of newly diagnosed patients. By C4D1, CD4+ diversity increased significantly, especially in complete responders.

Worth noting for this clone: Its antigen is unknown.

The CDR3 covers 16 residues. Deletions cut 0 bases from V and 0 bases from J, with 10 bases between. The V gene's germline CDR1 is KGHSY and CDR2 FQNENV. TCRdb keeps only in-frame clones here, not all; method: immunoSEQ multiplex PCR. The table records 50,000 or so clones, about 75% of them present only once. Time point noted: cycle 4 day 1 (C4D1), after less than 7 weeks of nivolumab. No patient escaped relapse after autologous stem cell transplantation, and brentuximab vedotin exposure varied. When best responses were assessed, they were complete response, partial response or progressive disease. This clonotype originated in a human donor with classical Hodgkin lymphoma. The J gene is TRBJ2-3, the V gene TRBV16; no clear D gene. The source was peripheral blood mononuclear cells (PBMCs), collected before the fourth cycle of nivolumab. The CDR3 spells CASSQSIFDSTDTQYF. The CDR3 DNA reads TGTGCCAGCAGCCAATCGATTTTCGACAGCACAGATACGCAGTATTTT.